This T cell receptor (beta chain) appears in the sequencing data of a study of shared clonotypes between healthy human individuals. This table comes from immunoSEQ multiplex PCR, and its TCRdb copy is limited to in-frame clones, with some not included. This table has about 480,000 clones, 75% to 80% appearing once. The origin of this receptor is a woman in her thirties or forties in good health. Some clones in this sample may be carry-over from other donors' samples. Sequences were obtained from PBMCs.

The CDR3 bases are TGTGCCAGCAGTTTAGAAGTCCCGGGACAGGGGTTTTTT. Translated: CASSLEVPGQGFF. This chain connects TRBV28 to TRBJ1-4; 9 bases align to TRBD1. V trimming: 2 bases; J trimming: 16 bases; junction bases outside the gene matches: 8. This CDR3 has 13 amino acids. Germline V gene data show CDR1 as MDHEN and CDR2 as SYDVKM.